A selection of T cell receptor beta chains follows, all from one sample in a study of T cells of healthy individuals. One entry per CDR3 protein, called by TCRdb with MiXCR from the 5' RACE reads. The profile covers nearly 100,000 distinct CDR3 sequences, with approximately 16% appearing a single time and around 6.4% taken by the ten largest. These receptors all stem from a human donor in good health. Both conserved end residues are part of each CDR3. The order of the fields is CDR3 DNA, CDR3 protein, V gene, J gene, clone size, D gene. The D gene is left open where the match is weak. The size of a clone is reported for some rows only, either as once, few or many, or as a class for expanded clones.

TGTGCCAGCAGAAGCGACGGACCAAGGAACACTGAAGCTTTCTTT,CASRSDGPRNTEAFF,TRBV6-2/TRBV6-3,TRBJ1-1,NA,NA
TGCAGCTCTGACAGGGGAGGAGACAATGAGCAGTTCTTC,CSSDRGGDNEQFF,TRBV29-1,TRBJ2-1,many,TRBD1
TGTGCCACCAGCGCCCCCGGGACTCACAATGAGCAGTTCTTC,CATSAPGTHNEQFF,TRBV15,TRBJ2-1,few,NA
TGTGCCATCAGTGAGCAGGGACAGCGTTACGAGCAGTACTTC,CAISEQGQRYEQYF,TRBV10-3,TRBJ2-7,few,TRBD1
TGTGCCAGTAGTAAAGGACGGGGCGTTAGCTCCTACAATGAGCAGTTCTTC,CASSKGRGVSSYNEQFF,TRBV19,TRBJ2-1,many,NA
TGCAGCGTTGGGCCGCAGACACAAGGGGGCTCTAACTATGGCTACACCTTC,CSVGPQTQGGSNYGYTF,TRBV29-1,TRBJ1-2,NA,TRBD1
TGCAGCGTTCAGACCGTTGAGCAGTTCTTC,CSVQTVEQFF,TRBV29-1,TRBJ2-1,many,NA
TGTGCCAGCAGCCCAAGGGACGGAATCTACGAGCAGTACTTC,CASSPRDGIYEQYF,TRBV7-9,TRBJ2-7,few,NA
TGTGCCAGCAGCTTAGGATATTCTAGCGGGAGGAGGGTGAGCAATGAGCAGTTCTTC,CASSLGYSSGRRVSNEQFF,TRBV11-2,TRBJ2-1,few,TRBD2
TGTGCCAGCAGCCGCCCATCACAGGGAAATCAGCCCCAGCATTTT,CASSRPSQGNQPQHF,TRBV6-2/TRBV6-3,TRBJ1-5,NA,NA
TGCAGTGCTCCGATGGGACAGGTGGACTACACCTTC,CSAPMGQVDYTF,TRBV20-1,TRBJ1-2,many,TRBD1
TGTGCCAGCAGCCGGACTAAGACTAGCGGGACCTACAATGAGCAGTTCTTC,CASSRTKTSGTYNEQFF,TRBV28,TRBJ2-1,NA,TRBD2
TGCAGTGCTAGCCAGACAGGGTGGGCCGACAATCAGCCCCAGCATTTT,CSASQTGWADNQPQHF,TRBV20-1,TRBJ1-5,NA,TRBD1
TGCGCCAGTTCCTCCACTGGCGGCTTGTACAATGAGCAGTTCTTC,CASSSTGGLYNEQFF,TRBV5-1,TRBJ2-1,NA,NA
TGTGCCAGCCTGGGGGGTGAGAGTACTGAAGCTTTCTTT,CASLGGESTEAFF,TRBV12-3/TRBV12-4,TRBJ1-1,many,NA
TGTGCCAGCAGTCTAGGGAGGAATGAGCAGTTCTTC,CASSLGRNEQFF,TRBV12-3/TRBV12-4,TRBJ2-1,NA,NA